This T cell receptor (beta chain) was found in a study of blood T cell repertoires in COVID-19. The CDR3 runs 14 residues. Trimming pared 3 bases from V and 6 bases from J, leaving 12 bases between. Germline assignment: CDR1 KGHSH and CDR2 LQKENI. The method was immunoSEQ multiplex PCR; TCRdb's version includes in-frame clones alone and lacks a portion of them. The table includes 95,000 to 150,000 clones, about 80% detected once. This clonotype originated in a man in his fifties or sixties with acute or convalescent COVID-19. Sequences were obtained from peripheral blood. The rearrangement links TRBV18 to TRBJ2-1, with TRBD1 as a possible D gene (6 bases). The CDR3 spells CASSPSAGANEQFF. In nucleotides, the CDR3 is TGTGCCAGCTCACCTTCTGCAGGGGCCAATGAGCAGTTCTTC.